What follows describes a single T cell receptor (beta chain). Its antigen is as yet unknown. This sample is part of a study of shared clonotypes between healthy human individuals. Points from the study as a whole: A generally larger estimated richness was seen in naive subsets than in memory subsets. Sharing across four donors was highest in naive CD4 (approximately 5%) and lowest in memory CD8 (roughly 0.4%).

Each subset's genomic DNA was shared equally among a number of immunoSEQ plates. Clones were sequenced by immunoSEQ multiplex PCR, and TCRdb holds only the in-frame ones, with some missing. This repertoire shows approximately 1,500,000 clones, roughly 98% found once; its top ten account for about 0.42%. The source is a young man in good health. Sequenced input: naive CD4+ T cells sorted from blood. The subset is: CD45RA+ positively selected.

CDR3 sequence (DNA): TGTGCCAGCACCCGGGGACTAGCGGGAGTCAGTGAGCAGTTCTTC. This encodes CASTRGLAGVSEQFF. The chain combines TRBV6-1 with TRBJ2-1; 14 bases line up with TRBD2. Germline V gene data show CDR1 as MNHNS and CDR2 as SASEGT. CDR3 length equals 15 residues. With V trimmed by 7 bases and J by 9 bases, 8 bases remained unmatched.